The rows below give T cell receptor beta chains drawn from one sample of a study of PD-1 blockade in mismatch repair-deficient tumors. Some clones are missing from TCRdb's copy, which holds only in-frame ones; the method was immunoSEQ multiplex PCR. This sample has some 120,000 clones, with about 88% found just once. Here the sequenced sample was peripheral blood, taken 44 weeks after starting pembrolizumab. These receptors were obtained from an adult with mismatch repair-deficient cancer. CDR3s include the opening cysteine and the closing phenylalanine or tryptophan. D genes are given only for firm matches. A clone size is listed for some rows: how often the clone was seen (once, few, many), or a class if it is expanded.

clone size: few
D gene: .
J gene: TRBJ2-1
V gene: TRBV9
CDR3 DNA: TGTGCCAGCAGCGTAGGAGGAGGCAGGCCCTCCTACAATGAGCAGTTCTTC
CDR3 protein: CASSVGGGRPSYNEQFF

clone size: .
D gene: .
J gene: TRBJ2-3
V gene: TRBV13
CDR3 DNA: TGTGCCAGCAGTTTTGGCCAGGGGGATACGCAGTATTTT
CDR3 protein: CASSFGQGDTQYF

clone size: .
D gene: .
J gene: TRBJ2-1
V gene: TRBV19
CDR3 DNA: TGTGCCAGTAGTATAGATCTGGACACCGCCTACAATGAGCAGTTCTTC
CDR3 protein: CASSIDLDTAYNEQFF

clone size: .
D gene: TRBD2
J gene: TRBJ2-1
V gene: TRBV14
CDR3 DNA: TGTGCCAGCAGCCAAGATCTTTTTAGCGGGAGTATGGATGAGCAGTTCTTC
CDR3 protein: CASSQDLFSGSMDEQFF

clone size: .
D gene: .
J gene: TRBJ1-2
V gene: TRBV21-1
CDR3 DNA: TGTGCCAGCAGCAACCGCCAGGGCCTTAACTATGGCTACACCTTC
CDR3 protein: CASSNRQGLNYGYTF

clone size: .
D gene: .
J gene: TRBJ2-7
V gene: TRBV11-2
CDR3 DNA: TGTGCCAGCAGCTTAGAGTTTGCCGGAGCATACGAGCAGTACTTC
CDR3 protein: CASSLEFAGAYEQYF

clone size: .
D gene: TRBD1
J gene: TRBJ2-6
V gene: TRBV10-2
CDR3 DNA: TGCGCCAGCGCACGGGACAGGGGAAATGGGGCCAACGTCCTGACTTTC
CDR3 protein: CASARDRGNGANVLTF

clone size: .
D gene: .
J gene: TRBJ1-2
V gene: TRBV29-1
CDR3 DNA: TGCAGCGTTGAGCCAAATCTCGTCTATGGCTACACCTTC
CDR3 protein: CSVEPNLVYGYTF

clone size: .
D gene: .
J gene: TRBJ2-3
V gene: TRBV29-1
CDR3 DNA: TGCAGCGTTGTCGGGGGCTGGGCAGATACGCAGTATTTT
CDR3 protein: CSVVGGWADTQYF

clone size: .
D gene: .
J gene: TRBJ2-7
V gene: TRBV30
CDR3 DNA: TGTGCCTGGGACAGCTCCTACGAGCAGTACTTC
CDR3 protein: CAWDSSYEQYF

clone size: .
D gene: .
J gene: TRBJ2-1
V gene: TRBV11-2
CDR3 DNA: TGTGCCAGCAGCCGCCGGGGCTACAATGAGCAGTTCTTC
CDR3 protein: CASSRRGYNEQFF

clone size: .
D gene: .
J gene: TRBJ2-2
V gene: TRBV5-8
CDR3 DNA: TGTGCCAGCAGCTTACTAGGCCCGAACACCGGGGAGCTGTTTTTT
CDR3 protein: CASSLLGPNTGELFF

clone size: once
D gene: .
J gene: TRBJ2-5
V gene: TRBV11-2
CDR3 DNA: TGTGCCAGCAGCGACTGGGAGACCCAGTACTTC
CDR3 protein: CASSDWETQYF

clone size: .
D gene: .
J gene: TRBJ2-1
V gene: TRBV14
CDR3 DNA: TGTGCCAGCAGCCAAGTATACCTAGCCCCCCAGTTCTTC
CDR3 protein: CASSQVYLAPQFF

clone size: many
D gene: TRBD2
J gene: TRBJ2-3
V gene: TRBV6-4
CDR3 DNA: TGTGCCAGCAGTGACAGCGGGAGGGCCACAGATACGCAGTATTTT
CDR3 protein: CASSDSGRATDTQYF

clone size: .
D gene: .
J gene: TRBJ2-4
V gene: TRBV6-1
CDR3 DNA: TGTGCCAGCAGTTATCGGGCAGGGGGGGACATTCAGTACTTC
CDR3 protein: CASSYRAGGDIQYF

clone size: .
D gene: .
J gene: TRBJ2-7
V gene: TRBV27
CDR3 DNA: TGTGCCAGCAGTTCCTGGGGGTTCGACGAGCAGTACTTC
CDR3 protein: CASSSWGFDEQYF

clone size: few
D gene: .
J gene: TRBJ2-2
V gene: TRBV2
CDR3 DNA: TGTGCCAGCAAGGCGGCCGGGGAGCTGTTTTTT
CDR3 protein: CASKAAGELFF

clone size: .
D gene: .
J gene: TRBJ2-1
V gene: TRBV27
CDR3 DNA: TGTGCCAGCAGTTTATCCCGGAATGAGCAGTTCTTC
CDR3 protein: CASSLSRNEQFF

clone size: .
D gene: .
J gene: TRBJ2-3
V gene: TRBV28
CDR3 DNA: TGTGCCAGCAGCCTAGGGAGGGGGCACCCCAGCACAGATACGCAGTATTTT
CDR3 protein: CASSLGRGHPSTDTQYF

clone size: .
D gene: .
J gene: TRBJ1-4
V gene: TRBV30
CDR3 DNA: TGTGCCTGGAGGGGTACCGCTCAAATAAAGGAAAAACTGTTTTTT
CDR3 protein: CAWRGTAQIKEKLFF

clone size: .
D gene: TRBD1
J gene: TRBJ2-7
V gene: TRBV25-1
CDR3 DNA: TGTGCCAGCAGTGGAGGGGGGACAGGGATTCCTACGCAGCAGTACTTC
CDR3 protein: CASSGGGTGIPTQQYF

clone size: .
D gene: TRBD1
J gene: TRBJ2-7
V gene: TRBV10-3
CDR3 DNA: TGTGCCATCAGAACAGGGGGTGGGGACGAGCAGTACTTC
CDR3 protein: CAIRTGGGDEQYF

clone size: .
D gene: TRBD1
J gene: TRBJ2-1
V gene: TRBV28
CDR3 DNA: TGTGCCAGCATCGCCTTAATGGGACAGGGGGCAGTGGGCTCCTACAATGAGCAGTTCTTC
CDR3 protein: CASIALMGQGAVGSYNEQFF

clone size: once
D gene: TRBD2
J gene: TRBJ2-1
V gene: TRBV2
CDR3 DNA: TGTGCCAGCAGTGAACGACGCGGGAGGATCTACAATGAGCAGTTCTTC
CDR3 protein: CASSERRGRIYNEQFF

clone size: once
D gene: .
J gene: TRBJ2-2
V gene: TRBV27
CDR3 DNA: TGTGCCAGCAGTCAACAGGGCGCGAACACCGGGGAGCTGTTTTTT
CDR3 protein: CASSQQGANTGELFF

clone size: .
D gene: TRBD1
J gene: TRBJ2-2
V gene: TRBV2
CDR3 DNA: TGTGCCAGCAGCGGGGGGACAGGGCGCACCGGGGAGCTGTTTTTT
CDR3 protein: CASSGGTGRTGELFF

clone size: .
D gene: .
J gene: TRBJ2-7
V gene: TRBV28
CDR3 DNA: TGTGCCAGCAGTTTAGTTGGATACGAGCAGTACTTC
CDR3 protein: CASSLVGYEQYF

clone size: few
D gene: TRBD1
J gene: TRBJ1-3
V gene: TRBV4-1
CDR3 DNA: TGCGCCAGCAGCCAAGAGGGGACAGGGGGTACATATTTT
CDR3 protein: CASSQEGTGGTYF

clone size: .
D gene: .
J gene: TRBJ2-3
V gene: TRBV30
CDR3 DNA: TGTGCCTGGAGTGTACGCCTGACCACAGATACGCAGTATTTT
CDR3 protein: CAWSVRLTTDTQYF

clone size: .
D gene: .
J gene: TRBJ2-3
V gene: TRBV27
CDR3 DNA: TGTGCCAGCAGTTTATTCTCGGTCCAGGGGATCACAGATACGCAGTATTTT
CDR3 protein: CASSLFSVQGITDTQYF

clone size: .
D gene: .
J gene: TRBJ2-7
V gene: TRBV16
CDR3 DNA: TGTGCCAGCAGCCAGTTGACTCTTAACTCCTACGAGCAGTACTTC
CDR3 protein: CASSQLTLNSYEQYF

clone size: few
D gene: .
J gene: TRBJ2-7
V gene: TRBV28
CDR3 DNA: TGTGCCAGCAGACCAACCGACAGATACGAGCAGTACTTC
CDR3 protein: CASRPTDRYEQYF

clone size: .
D gene: .
J gene: TRBJ1-1
V gene: TRBV6-1
CDR3 DNA: TGTGCCAGCAAACAGGGTGAACCGAACACTGAAGCTTTCTTT
CDR3 protein: CASKQGEPNTEAFF

clone size: .
D gene: .
J gene: TRBJ2-1
V gene: TRBV19
CDR3 DNA: TGTGCCAGTAGTATAGATAAGGACGAGAGGGCCTACAATGAGCAGTTCTTC
CDR3 protein: CASSIDKDERAYNEQFF

clone size: .
D gene: .
J gene: TRBJ1-1
V gene: TRBV6-1
CDR3 DNA: TGTGCCAGCAGTCGGGGGGCGGGGCCCACTGAAGCTTTCTTT
CDR3 protein: CASSRGAGPTEAFF

clone size: .
D gene: .
J gene: TRBJ2-7
V gene: TRBV29-1
CDR3 DNA: TGCAGCGTTGAAGCCCCTGCCGAACCCTACGAGCAGTACTTC
CDR3 protein: CSVEAPAEPYEQYF

clone size: .
D gene: .
J gene: TRBJ2-5
V gene: TRBV13
CDR3 DNA: TGTGCCAGCAGCTTAGCTACCTCATTTCGGACCCAGTACTTC
CDR3 protein: CASSLATSFRTQYF

clone size: .
D gene: .
J gene: TRBJ2-1
V gene: TRBV25-1
CDR3 DNA: TGTGCCAGCAGTGAGTCCGGGTTGGGGGCAAATGAGCAGTTCTTC
CDR3 protein: CASSESGLGANEQFF

clone size: few
D gene: .
J gene: TRBJ1-5
V gene: TRBV5-1
CDR3 DNA: TGCGCCAGCAGCTTGGGTAGCAATCAGCCCCAGCATTTT
CDR3 protein: CASSLGSNQPQHF

clone size: .
D gene: TRBD2
J gene: TRBJ2-2
V gene: TRBV11-2
CDR3 DNA: TGTGCCAGCAGCCTCGTTGGGCTAGCGGGAGGGTGGGGGGAGCTGTTTTTT
CDR3 protein: CASSLVGLAGGWGELFF

clone size: .
D gene: .
J gene: TRBJ1-1
V gene: TRBV7-6
CDR3 DNA: TGTGCCAGCAGCCTGTCTGCCAGGGGCACTGAAGCTTTCTTT
CDR3 protein: CASSLSARGTEAFF